This entry lists 22 T cell receptor delta chains sequenced from one sample in a study of Vδ1+ human thymocytes. The study's findings and limits: Highly polyclonal TRG and TRD repertoires with Gaussian CDR3 length distributions appeared in thymus.

No antigen has been assigned to these receptors. The template was reverse-transcribed extracted RNA. CDR3 amplicons came from multiplex PCR with pooled V-gene forward and constant-region reverse primers. TCRdb redid clone calling on the multiplex PCR reads using CATT. The table has about 53,000 delta-chain clones, more than 13% seen once. Sequenced: Vdelta1+ gamma-delta thymocytes from the thymus. Stated subset: FACS-sorted CD3+ TCRalphabeta- TCRVdelta1+ TCRVdelta2- thymocytes. These TCRs come from a girl less than two years old who had congenital heart surgery.

The J gene is TRDJ1, the V gene TRDV2; 11 bases are a match to TRDD3. This CDR3 is built from 19 residues. Germline V gives CDR1 GEAIGNYY, CDR2 EKD. The trim removed 1 base at V and 3 bases at J, leaving 15 bases unmatched. The CDR3 DNA sequence: TGTGCCTGTGACACTCCGGGAGTACTGGGGGATAATGGGCCCGATAAACTCATCTTT. Its protein product is CACDTPGVLGDNGPDKLIF.

The chain is built from TRDV1 and TRDJ1; a possible D gene is TRDD3 (5 bases). CDR1 is TSWWSYY and CDR2 is QGS in the germline V gene. V dropped 2 bases and J dropped 6 bases, with 13 bases sitting between them. The CDR3 covers 14 residues. The CDR3 protein is CALGETGSVNKLIF. The CDR3 DNA reads as TGTGCTCTTGGGGAAACTGGTTCCGTTAATAAACTCATCTTT.

The genes are TRDV1 and TRDJ1; D not resolved. The CDR3 is made up of 17 amino acids. Trimming took 1 base from V and 6 from J, leaving 21 bases between them. Per germline, CDR1 TSWWSYY and CDR2 QGS. CDR3 sequence reads: CALGEPSTSEACYKLIF. The DNA for the CDR3 is TGTGCTCTTGGGGAACCGTCAACCTCTGAGGCCTGTTATAAACTCATCTTT.

A few counts support this clone. The V gene is TRDV1, the J gene TRDJ1; tentatively, D is TRDD3 (6 bases). In germline, CDR1 is TSWWSYY, CDR2 QGS. The CDR3 extends over 20 amino acids. V gave up 3 bases and J gave up 0 bases, with 26 bases separating them. CDR3 DNA sequence: TGTGCTCTTGGGGAGCGTCGCCCCGATGGGGGGCCCATGTACACCGATAAACTCATCTTT. Residues: CALGERRPDGGPMYTDKLIF.

This rearrangement joins TRDV1 to TRDJ1, with 13 bases aligning to TRDD3. The CDR3 sequence is 24 residues long. Unmatched junction bases numbered 25, after V lost 3 bases and J lost 0 bases. The germline V gene encodes CDR1 TSWWSYY and CDR2 QGS. CDR3 nucleotides: TGTGCTCTTGGGGACTTAGATTCCCTGGATGGACTGGGGGATACGCGGAAAGACACCGATAAACTCATCTTT. Its translation is CALGDLDSLDGLGDTRKDTDKLIF.

The chain employs TRDV1 and TRDJ2, with 9 bases aligning to TRDD3. The CDR3 extends over 18 amino acids. Germline CDR1 reads TSWWSYY; CDR2 reads QGS. J was trimmed by 4 bases and V by 4 bases; bases with no gene match: 13. The CDR3 sequence is CALGGNWGNKPWTAQLFF. DNA for the CDR3: TGTGCTCTTGGGGGTAACTGGGGGAACAAACCCTGGACAGCACAACTCTTCTTT.

V gene TRDV1 combines with J gene TRDJ1; 10 positions agree with TRDD3. Trimming cost V 0 bases and J 5 bases; bases outside gene matches: 9. There are 17 residues in the CDR3. Looked up from germline, CDR1 is TSWWSYY and CDR2 is QGS. CDR3 amino acids: CALGELSYYWGIDKLIF. CDR3 nucleotides: TGTGCTCTTGGGGAACTATCCTACTACTGGGGGATTGATAAACTCATCTTT.

The rearrangement uses TRDV1 and TRDJ1; 9 bases match TRDD3. The CDR3 covers 17 residues. Germline lookup yields CDR1 TSWWSYY and CDR2 QGS. V trimming: 2 bases; J trimming: 4 bases; junction bases outside the gene matches: 11. CDR3 residues: CALGELEGGIQGDKLIF. Here the CDR3 DNA reads TGTGCTCTTGGGGAATTAGAAGGGGGGATACAAGGCGATAAACTCATCTTT.

This clone was seen only a few times. The germline gene is not matched at one end of the junction; a read error may be the cause. This chain uses TRDV1 with TRDJ1, with 11 bases matching TRDD3. The CDR3 extends over 20 amino acids. Germline CDR1 is TSWWSYY and CDR2 is QGS. This CDR3 reads CALGYQAFPVLGDITDKFIF. CDR3 sequence (DNA): TGTGCTCTTGGGTACCAGGCCTTCCCGGTACTGGGGGATATAACCGATAAATTCATCTTT.

The chain combines TRDV1 with TRDJ1, with 8 bases lining up with TRDD3. This CDR3 comprises 21 residues. CDR1 is TSWWSYY, CDR2 QGS, per germline. Trimming removed 4 bases from V and 2 bases from J; junction bases left unmatched: 24. The CDR3 DNA sequence: TGTGCTCTTGGGGGGTTCGTTCCTCCCTTTTTGAAATTGGGGGATACCGATAAACTCATCTTT. Translating it yields CALGGFVPPFLKLGDTDKLIF.

This clone was found a few times. The gene calls are TRDV1 and TRDJ1; 11 bases agree with TRDD3. Trimming cost V 0 bases and J 6 bases; bases outside gene matches: 24. Germline assignment: CDR1 TSWWSYY and CDR2 QGS. The CDR3 runs 22 residues. The CDR3 nucleotides are TGTGCTCTTGGGGAACTAGACCAGGTGTACCTTCCTACGTGGGGGATACGCAATAAACTCATCTTT. Translation gives CALGELDQVYLPTWGIRNKLIF.

This clone has a handful of counts. This chain uses TRDV1 with TRDJ1, with TRDD3 matching over 9 bases. With 0 bases clipped from V and 1 base from J, the junction kept 30 bases outside the gene matches. Per the germline V gene, CDR1 is TSWWSYY and CDR2 is QGS. CDR3 length: 25 residues. CDR3 protein: CALGELPPTFLRTGGPTGITDKLIF. The CDR3, as DNA: TGTGCTCTTGGGGAACTCCCCCCGACCTTCCTTCGTACTGGGGGACCGACAGGGATCACCGATAAACTCATCTTT.

This clone occurred a few times. This chain uses TRDV1 with TRDJ1; TRDD3 matches 9 bases. The CDR3 has 14 amino acids. Germline V gene sequence: CDR1 TSWWSYY, CDR2 QGS. V dropped 8 bases and J dropped 2; count of bases not matched to a gene: 6. CDR3 DNA: TGTGCTCTTATCCCGCTGGGGGATACCGATAAACTCATCTTT. Its protein product is CALIPLGDTDKLIF.

This clone was observed a few times. The genes are TRDV1 and TRDJ1; possibly TRDD2 or TRDD3 for D (9 bases each). Trimming pared 0 bases from V and 8 bases from J, leaving 34 bases between. Germline-derived CDR1 and CDR2 are TSWWSYY and QGS. This CDR3 is 21 amino acids long. The CDR3 spells CALGELLPTVAGRLGDWKLIF. The CDR3 nucleotides are TGTGCTCTTGGGGAACTCCTTCCTACTGTAGCGGGTCGCCTGGGGGATTGGAAACTCATCTTT.

V and J are TRDV1 and TRDJ1; D perhaps matches TRDD2 (6 bases). This CDR3 comprises 21 residues. The V gene lost 0 bases and the J gene lost 3 bases, with 29 bases spanning the gap. Germline V gives CDR1 TSWWSYY, CDR2 QGS. CDR3 residues: CALGELTILQFSRSSADKLIF. CDR3 in DNA: TGTGCTCTTGGGGAACTGACGATCCTACAATTTTCACGCAGCTCCGCCGATAAACTCATCTTT.

V and J are TRDV1 and TRDJ1; D is perhaps TRDD3 (5 bases). The CDR3 loop spans 17 amino acids. Germline loops: CDR1 TSWWSYY, CDR2 QGS. Trimming shortened V by 4 bases and J by 0 bases, and 18 bases separated the two germline ends. This CDR3 reads CALGAPHWLLYTDKLIF. The CDR3 DNA reads TGTGCTCTTGGGGCACCACACTGGCTCCTTTACACCGATAAACTCATCTTT.

This clone has only a few counts. The chain combines TRDV1 with TRDJ1; weak D call: TRDD3 (7 bases). Trimming pared 1 base from V and 1 base from J, leaving 25 bases between. Germline CDR1 TSWWSYY, CDR2 QGS. The CDR3 spans 20 residues. CDR3 residues: CALGEPPTWGTTASTDKLIF. The CDR3 DNA sequence: TGTGCTCTTGGGGAACCTCCTACATGGGGGACCACAGCCTCCACCGATAAACTCATCTTT.

This chain connects TRDV1 to TRDJ1, with 12 nucleotides matching TRDD3. The CDR3 is made up of 27 amino acids. The germline V gene has CDR1 TSWWSYY and CDR2 QGS. The junction had 35 bases not matched to a gene; V was cut back by 3 bases and J by 0 bases. CDR3 amino acids: CALGELSLPSNHQLGDTPSGDTDKLIF. CDR3 sequence (DNA): TGTGCTCTTGGGGAGCTCAGCCTTCCGTCCAACCACCAACTGGGGGATACTCCCTCAGGGGACACCGATAAACTCATCTTT.

This sequence joins TRDV1 and TRDJ1; 7 bases are a match to TRDD3. V dropped 0 bases and J dropped 0; count of bases not matched to a gene: 19. CDR3 length: 21 residues. CDR1 and CDR2 (germline): TSWWSYY, QGS. This chain's CDR3 is CALGELLKSVLGLPNTDKLIF. The CDR3 nucleotides are TGTGCTCTTGGGGAACTCCTCAAATCTGTACTGGGGCTCCCAAACACCGATAAACTCATCTTT.

The chain couples TRDV1 to TRDJ1, with TRDD3 matching over 7 bases. With 2 bases clipped from V and 10 bases from J, the junction kept 10 bases outside the gene matches. This CDR3 region has 14 residues. Germline V gene data show CDR1 as TSWWSYY and CDR2 as QGS. CDR3 residues: CALGESWLGGRLIF. CDR3 DNA sequence: TGTGCTCTTGGGGAATCGTGGCTGGGGGGTAGACTCATCTTT.

The V gene is TRDV1, the J gene TRDJ1, with 8 bases that match TRDD3. The germline V gene encodes CDR1 TSWWSYY and CDR2 QGS. This CDR3 contains 19 residues. After removal of 0 bases from V and 2 bases from J, the junction contained 14 bases not matched to a gene. CDR3 residues: CALGELRVGGIGSTDKLIF. The CDR3 DNA follows: TGTGCTCTTGGGGAACTAAGAGTCGGGGGGATAGGTTCTACCGATAAACTCATCTTT.

Details on this clone: Other DNA sequences in this sample translate to the same CDR3. V and J are TRDV1 and TRDJ1, with D possibly TRDD2 on 5 matching bases. This CDR3 region has 17 residues. The germline CDR1 and CDR2 sequences are TSWWSYY and QGS. The V end lost 2 bases, the J end lost 0 bases, and 16 bases lay between the germline ends. The CDR3: CALGERTYQLYTDKLIF. Written as DNA, the CDR3 is TGTGCTCTTGGGGAAAGGACCTACCAGTTGTACACCGATAAACTCATCTTT.